This entry lists 30 T cell receptor beta chains sequenced from one sample in a study of cytomegalovirus exposure and HLA in healthy donors. Repertoires were generated with immunoSEQ multiplex PCR, while TCRdb's copy carries only in-frame clones and drops some. The sample includes 150,000 to 200,000 clones, over 65% of them seen just once. Sequenced sample: PBMCs. The source of these receptors is a man between 18 and 29 years old in good health and CMV-seropositive.

In DNA, the CDR3 is TGTGCCAGCAGAACCCCCTTTCCGGGACACCATATCCCCCTCTTCTATGGCTACACCTTC. It is translated as CASRTPFPGHHIPLFYGYTF. V usage is TRBV28 and J usage is TRBJ1-2; possible D gene TRBD1, 6 bases. V was clipped by 6 bases and J by 4 bases, with 33 bases between them. There are 20 residues in the CDR3. The germline CDR1 and CDR2 sequences are MDHEN and SYDVKM.

The rearrangement uses TRBV28 and TRBJ2-7; the match to TRBD2 covers 8 bases. Germline V CDR1 and CDR2: MDHEN, SYDVKM. V lost 3 bases, J lost 3 bases, and 10 bases stayed unmatched. The CDR3 is made up of 16 amino acids. In DNA form, the CDR3 reads TGTGCCAGCAGTTTGGGGGTGACTAGCGTCGTCTACGAGCAGTACTTC. It translates to CASSLGVTSVVYEQYF.

The chain employs TRBV30 and TRBJ2-1, with D perhaps TRBD2 (7 bases). Germline CDR1 GTSNPN, CDR2 SVGIG (reference sequence). V lost 3 bases and J lost 8, with 11 bases in between. CDR3 size: 12 residues. The CDR3 DNA sequence: TGTGCCTGGAGGCCCGGGGGGCATGAGCAGTTCTTC. The encoded protein is CAWRPGGHEQFF.

The chain recombines TRBV9 with TRBJ2-5, with 7 bases matching TRBD2. Trimming removed 0 bases from V and 4 bases from J; junction bases left unmatched: 6. This CDR3 contains 15 residues. Germline CDR1 is SGDLS and CDR2 is YYNGEE. The CDR3 DNA is TGTGCCAGCAGCGTAGGTGGGGGGGGTCTAGAGACCCAGTACTTC. This gives the protein CASSVGGGGLETQYF.

The CDR3 region has the DNA TGTGCCAGCAGTGACTCTAGCGGGAGGGCAGATACGCAGTATTTT. Translation gives CASSDSSGRADTQYF. The chain carries TRBV6-4 and TRBJ2-3; 11 nucleotides agree with TRBD2. The length of the CDR3 is 15 residues. J lost 4 bases, V lost 0 bases, and 0 bases had no gene match. Germline assignment: CDR1 MRHNA and CDR2 SNTAGT.

The chain links TRBV9 to TRBJ2-1, with TRBD2 matching over 10 bases. This CDR3 is 15 amino acids long. CDR1 is SGDLS and CDR2 is YYNGEE in the germline V gene. With V trimmed by 0 bases and J by 9 bases, 6 bases remained unmatched. CDR3 nucleotides: TGTGCCAGCAGCGTAGGGGCTAGCGGGGGCGGTGAGCAGTTCTTC. The encoded protein is CASSVGASGGGEQFF.

This chain links TRBV15 with TRBJ2-1, with 8 bases identical to TRBD1. The CDR3 sequence is 14 residues long. Germline trimming cut 3 bases from V and 8 bases from J; bases unmatched to any gene: 6. In germline, CDR1 is LNHNV, CDR2 YYDKDF (reference sequence). For the CDR3, the DNA is TGTGCCACCAGCAGCCTACAGGGGGAGGATGAGCAGTTCTTC. Protein product: CATSSLQGEDEQFF.

This chain uses TRBV15 with TRBJ2-1; TRBD2 matches 9 bases. Germline-derived CDR1 and CDR2 are LNHNV and YYDKDF (reference sequence). The CDR3 totals 18 residues. V shed 0 bases and J 8 bases; nucleotides not matched to a gene: 14. Here the CDR3 reads CATSRDRGAGGRFDEQFF. For the CDR3, the DNA is TGTGCCACCAGCAGAGATCGTGGAGCGGGGGGACGCTTCGATGAGCAGTTCTTC.

About this clone: Different DNA sequences within this sample yield the same CDR3. This rearrangement joins TRBV27 to TRBJ2-7; 7 bases fit TRBD1. V lost 6 bases and J lost 2; bases outside the gene matches: 1. The length of the CDR3 is 12 residues. Germline V gene data show CDR1 as MNHEY and CDR2 as SMNVEV (reference sequence). The chain's CDR3 is CASRTGAYEQYF. CDR3 DNA: TGTGCCAGCAGAACAGGGGCCTACGAGCAGTACTTC.

V usage is TRBV4-2 and J usage is TRBJ2-2, with 8 nucleotides matching TRBD2. Unmatched junction bases numbered 9, after V lost 2 bases and J lost 7 bases. Germline values: CDR1 LGHNA, CDR2 YNFKEQ. The CDR3 extends over 16 amino acids. CDR3 loop: CASSQFQRESGGELFF. The DNA of the CDR3 is TGTGCCAGCAGCCAATTCCAGCGGGAGTCGGGCGGGGAGCTGTTTTTT.

The chain combines TRBV29-1 with TRBJ2-7, with 10 nucleotides matching TRBD1. Germline loops: CDR1 SQVTM, CDR2 ANQGSEA. V dropped 3 bases and J dropped 5; count of bases not matched to a gene: 16. CDR3 length: 17 residues. CDR3 sequence reads: CSVEEPPRDRGPHEQYF. The DNA of the CDR3 is TGCAGCGTTGAGGAGCCGCCCCGGGACAGGGGACCTCACGAGCAGTACTTC.

The J gene is TRBJ2-7, the V gene TRBV7-2; D not certain. Trimming removed 4 bases at V and 6 bases at J, with 7 bases between. This CDR3 is 11 amino acids long. In germline, CDR1 is SGHTA, CDR2 FQGNSA. DNA of the CDR3: TGTGCCAGCAGCTCCCCCTCCGAGCAGTACTTC. Its protein is CASSSPSEQYF.

The chain links TRBV28 to TRBJ1-2; no definite D call. Germline V gene lookup returns CDR1 MDHEN and CDR2 SYDVKM. V was pared by 3 bases and J by 8 bases, with 10 bases between. This CDR3 is 12 amino acids long. The CDR3 sequence: CASSLINSGYTF. The CDR3 coding sequence is TGTGCCAGCAGTTTGATTAATAGCGGCTACACCTTC.

There are a few counts of this clone. The chain is built from TRBV5-1 and TRBJ2-1, with D unclear. Between the trimmed V and J ends, which lost 4 bases and 5 bases, there was a span of 10 bases. The germline CDR1 and CDR2 sequences are SGHRS and YFSETQ. The CDR3 covers 13 residues. CDR3 sequence (DNA): TGCGCCAGCAGCGAACTAAACGACAATGAGCAGTTCTTC. The encoded protein is CASSELNDNEQFF.

The chain has TRBV7-3 and TRBJ2-1; possible D gene TRBD2, 5 bases. The V gene's germline CDR1 is SGHTA and CDR2 FQGTGA. The CDR3 sequence is 12 residues long. The germline V and J ends were trimmed by 4 bases and 9 bases, with 10 bases remaining between them. The DNA for the CDR3 is TGTGCCAGCAGCTCCGGGGTGGGTGAGCAGTTCTTC. It is translated as CASSSGVGEQFF.

This sequence joins TRBV19 and TRBJ1-2; 7 bases line up with TRBD1. Trimming removed 8 bases from V and 6 bases from J; junction bases left unmatched: 9. Germline values: CDR1 LNHDA, CDR2 SQIVND (reference sequence). This CDR3 comprises 13 residues. The CDR3 here is CASWDRLKDGYTF. CDR3 sequence (DNA): TGTGCCAGTTGGGACAGACTTAAGGATGGCTACACCTTC.

The chain uses TRBV19 and TRBJ2-7, with 11 bases identical to TRBD2. CDR1 and CDR2 (germline): LNHDA, SQIVND (reference sequence). The CDR3 contains 14 residues. V dropped 9 bases and J dropped 2; count of bases not matched to a gene: 6. CDR3 DNA: TGTGCCAGCCGCGAGACTAGCGGGACCTACGAGCAGTACTTC. Protein: CASRETSGTYEQYF.

This chain links TRBV6-1 with TRBJ2-4; D is unclear. Germline V CDR1 and CDR2: MNHNS, SASEGT. The CDR3 sequence is 14 residues long. Trimming removed 2 bases from V and 0 bases from J, with 5 bases in between. The CDR3: CASSEPLAKNIQYF. In DNA, the CDR3 is TGTGCCAGCAGTGAACCCCTAGCCAAAAACATTCAGTACTTC.

The rearrangement uses TRBV5-6 and TRBJ2-3; D might be TRBD2 (6 bases). Per germline, CDR1 SGHDT and CDR2 YYEEEE. Trimming stripped 0 bases from V and 4 bases from J, with 12 bases between. The length of the CDR3 is 15 residues. The CDR3 protein is CASSLAGTQADTQYF. In DNA, the CDR3 is TGTGCCAGCAGCTTGGCGGGGACTCAAGCAGATACGCAGTATTTT.

J is TRBJ1-4 and V is TRBV4-1; TRBD1 is a possible D gene (6 bases). From germline, CDR1 is MGHRA and CDR2 YSYEKL. This CDR3 is built from 15 residues. Trimming shortened V by 4 bases and J by 9 bases, and 18 bases separated the two germline ends. The CDR3 nucleotides are TGCGCCAGCAGCCTGAAGGACAGTTGGCCACAAAAACTGTTTTTT. Translating it yields CASSLKDSWPQKLFF.

The chain employs TRBV6-1 and TRBJ1-2, with 9 bases matching TRBD1. Germline trimming cut 4 bases from V and 6 bases from J; bases unmatched to any gene: 9. The CDR3 contains 15 residues. Germline V CDR1 and CDR2: MNHNS, SASEGT. The CDR3 DNA reads TGTGCCAGCAGTGTTTACGGGACAGGGTTTGATGGCTACACCTTC. Translation: CASSVYGTGFDGYTF.

The chain uses TRBV30 and TRBJ1-2; D is possibly TRBD1 (5 bases). The CDR3 covers 15 residues. The germline V and J ends were trimmed by 2 bases and 6 bases, with 19 bases remaining between them. Germline V gene data show CDR1 as GTSNPN and CDR2 as SVGIG (reference sequence). CDR3 protein: CAWSFSGPWEDGYTF. Here the CDR3 DNA reads TGTGCCTGGAGTTTTTCAGGGCCTTGGGAAGATGGCTACACCTTC.

This clone was seen only once. The CDR3 loop is CASSEGATEAFF. DNA for the CDR3: TGCGCCAGCAGCGAAGGGGCCACTGAAGCTTTCTTT. The V gene is TRBV5-1, the J gene TRBJ1-1; TRBD1 is a possible D gene (5 bases). Per the germline V gene, CDR1 is SGHRS and CDR2 is YFSETQ. Trimming took 4 bases from V and 4 from J, leaving 8 bases between them. This CDR3 region has 12 residues.

This chain uses TRBV6-1 with TRBJ2-7; TRBD2 matches at 11 bases. CDR3 length: 17 amino acids. Germline CDR1 MNHNS, CDR2 SASEGT. With V trimmed by 4 bases and J by 1 base, 9 bases remained unmatched. CDR3 coding DNA: TGTGCCAGCAGTGGACTAGCGGGACCACCATGGTCCTACGAGCAGTACTTC. It translates to CASSGLAGPPWSYEQYF.

This chain connects TRBV15 to TRBJ2-7; D is perhaps TRBD2 (6 bases). Germline CDR1 reads LNHNV; CDR2 reads YYDKDF (reference sequence). V was shortened by 5 bases and J by 5 bases, with 13 bases between the two germline ends. This CDR3 has 13 residues. The CDR3 DNA reads as TGTGCCACCAGCCGGTGGGGCGGGGACGAGCAGTACTTC. It is translated as CATSRWGGDEQYF.

This clone was found a few times. V and J are TRBV2 and TRBJ1-5; 7 positions match TRBD1. CDR1 is SNHLY and CDR2 is FYNNEI in the germline V gene. This CDR3 spans 14 amino acids. V trimming: 6 bases; J trimming: 2 bases; junction bases outside the gene matches: 4. The CDR3 loop is CASRQGVGNQPQHF. The CDR3, as DNA: TGTGCCAGCAGGCAGGGGGTCGGCAATCAGCCCCAGCATTTT. Using reference TRBV2 and TRBJ1-5 for the parts outside the CDR3, the full variable domain is EPEVTQTPSHQVTQMGQEVILRCVPISNHLYFYWYRQILGQKVEFLVSFYNNEISEKSEIFDDQFSVERPDGSNFTLKIRSTKLEDSAMYFCASRQGVGNQPQHFGDGTRLSIL.

The CDR3 here is CASAVLAGRRSYNEQFF. CDR3 DNA: TGTGCCAGCGCGGTTTTGGCGGGGAGAAGGTCCTACAATGAGCAGTTCTTC. This chain joins TRBV6-4 and TRBJ2-1; perhaps TRBD2 as D (6 bases). The CDR3 spans 17 residues. The germline V gene encodes CDR1 MRHNA and CDR2 SNTAGT. Trimming took 8 bases from V and 1 from J, leaving 21 bases between them.

The chain joins TRBV5-1 to TRBJ2-1; 7 bases are a match to TRBD2. J was trimmed by 2 bases and V by 4 bases; bases with no gene match: 3. CDR3 length equals 14 residues. Germline V gives CDR1 SGHRS, CDR2 YFSETQ. The CDR3 loop is CASSQTSTYNEQFF. The CDR3 DNA sequence: TGCGCCAGCAGCCAGACTAGCACCTACAATGAGCAGTTCTTC.

This chain uses TRBV29-1 with TRBJ2-7; D is possibly TRBD2 (6 bases). The V end lost 7 bases, the J end lost 4 bases, and 11 bases lay between the germline ends. This CDR3 comprises 11 residues. The V gene's germline CDR1 is SQVTM and CDR2 ANQGSEA. DNA of the CDR3: TGCAGCGGCGGGAATGGATACGAGCAGTACTTC. As protein: CSGGNGYEQYF.

This clone was recorded only once. The chain employs TRBV28 and TRBJ2-7; 7 bases agree with TRBD2. The V gene's germline CDR1 is MDHEN and CDR2 SYDVKM. The J segment lost 5 bases and the V segment lost 6 bases, leaving 13 bases of the junction unmatched. This CDR3 comprises 15 residues. The CDR3 region is CASSLGEAGRDEQYF. The CDR3 bases are TGTGCCAGCAGCCTGGGGGAAGCGGGGCGGGACGAGCAGTACTTC.